The clone carrying this T cell receptor (beta chain) came up a few times. The source of the sample is a study of regulatory T cells in long-lasting Graves disease. Libraries of TCR beta came from iRepertoire HTBI primers plus Arm-PCR of CDR3 regions. TCRdb itself ran the multiplex PCR reads through MiXCR, one entry per CDR3 protein. The data contain under 700,000 distinct CDR3 sequences, approximately 16% of them seen just once; the ten biggest clones take up roughly 25%. Specified time point: newly diagnosed GD, antithyroid drugs for less than 3 months. After RNA was extracted from PBMCs, the TCR library was made from it. The sample also formed part of further work on T cells in Graves' hyperthyroidism and ophthalmopathy. That report notes: From stable hyperthyroidism, ophthalmopathy was separated by a 13 V-J model.

The receptor comes from a middle-aged woman with Graves disease. The source material was peripheral blood mononuclear cells (PBMCs), sampled at new diagnosis, from a patient treated with antithyroid drugs.

CDR3 sequence reads: CASSQEVRDRVTEAFF. The CDR3 DNA reads TGTGCCAGCAGCCAAGAAGTCCGGGACAGGGTTACTGAAGCTTTCTTT. The chain is built from TRBV4-2 and TRBJ1-1; 9 bases are a match to TRBD1. Trimming cost V 0 bases and J 5 bases; bases outside gene matches: 7. The CDR3 extends over 16 amino acids. Germline V gene data show CDR1 as LGHNA and CDR2 as YNFKEQ.